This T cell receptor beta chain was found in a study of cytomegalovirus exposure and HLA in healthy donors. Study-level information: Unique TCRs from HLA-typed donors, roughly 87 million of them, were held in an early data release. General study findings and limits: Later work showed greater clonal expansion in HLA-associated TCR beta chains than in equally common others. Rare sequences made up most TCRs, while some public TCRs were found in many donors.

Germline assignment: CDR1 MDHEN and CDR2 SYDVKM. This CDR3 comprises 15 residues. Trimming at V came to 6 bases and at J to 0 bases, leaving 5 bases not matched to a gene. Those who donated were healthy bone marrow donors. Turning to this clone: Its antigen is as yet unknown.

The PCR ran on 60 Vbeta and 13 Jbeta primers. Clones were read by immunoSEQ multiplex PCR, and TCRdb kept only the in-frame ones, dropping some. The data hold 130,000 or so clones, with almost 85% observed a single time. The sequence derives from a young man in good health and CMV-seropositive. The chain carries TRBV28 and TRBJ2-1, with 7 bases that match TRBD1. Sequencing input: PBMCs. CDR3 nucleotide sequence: TGTGCCAGCAGCCCCGACAGGGTCTCCTACAATGAGCAGTTCTTC. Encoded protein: CASSPDRVSYNEQFF.